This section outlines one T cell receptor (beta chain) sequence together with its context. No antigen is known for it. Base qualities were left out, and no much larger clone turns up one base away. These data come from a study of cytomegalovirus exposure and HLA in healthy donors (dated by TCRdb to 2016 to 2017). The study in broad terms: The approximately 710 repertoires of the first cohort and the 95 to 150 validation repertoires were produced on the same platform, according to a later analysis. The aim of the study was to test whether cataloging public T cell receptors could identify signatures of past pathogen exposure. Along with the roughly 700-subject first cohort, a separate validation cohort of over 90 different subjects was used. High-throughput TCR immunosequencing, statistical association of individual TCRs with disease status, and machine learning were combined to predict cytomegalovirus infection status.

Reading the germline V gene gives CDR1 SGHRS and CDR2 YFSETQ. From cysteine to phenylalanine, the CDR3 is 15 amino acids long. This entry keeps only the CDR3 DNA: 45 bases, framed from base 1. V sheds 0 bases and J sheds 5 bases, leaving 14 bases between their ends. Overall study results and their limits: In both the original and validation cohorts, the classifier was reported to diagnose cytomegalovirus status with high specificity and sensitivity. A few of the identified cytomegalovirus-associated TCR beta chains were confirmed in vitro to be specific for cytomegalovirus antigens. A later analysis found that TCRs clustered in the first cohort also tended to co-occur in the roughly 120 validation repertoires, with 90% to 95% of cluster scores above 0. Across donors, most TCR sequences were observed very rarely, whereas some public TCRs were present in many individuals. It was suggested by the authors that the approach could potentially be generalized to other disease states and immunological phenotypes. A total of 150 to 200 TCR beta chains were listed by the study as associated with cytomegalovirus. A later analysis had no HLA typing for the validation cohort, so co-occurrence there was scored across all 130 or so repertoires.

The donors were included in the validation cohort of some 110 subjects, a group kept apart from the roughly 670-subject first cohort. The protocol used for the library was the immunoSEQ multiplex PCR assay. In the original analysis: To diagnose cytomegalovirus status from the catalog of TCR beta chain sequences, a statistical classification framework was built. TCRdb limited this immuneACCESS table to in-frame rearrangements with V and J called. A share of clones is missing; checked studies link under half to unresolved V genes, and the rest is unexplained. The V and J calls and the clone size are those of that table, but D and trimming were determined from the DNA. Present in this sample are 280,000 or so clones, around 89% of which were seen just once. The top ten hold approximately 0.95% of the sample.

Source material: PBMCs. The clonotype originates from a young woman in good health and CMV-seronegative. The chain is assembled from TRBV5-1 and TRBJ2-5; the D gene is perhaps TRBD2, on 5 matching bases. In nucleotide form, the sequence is TGCGCCAGCAGCTTGGGGGCAGGCCGGGATGAGACCCAGTACTTC. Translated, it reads CASSLGAGRDETQYF.